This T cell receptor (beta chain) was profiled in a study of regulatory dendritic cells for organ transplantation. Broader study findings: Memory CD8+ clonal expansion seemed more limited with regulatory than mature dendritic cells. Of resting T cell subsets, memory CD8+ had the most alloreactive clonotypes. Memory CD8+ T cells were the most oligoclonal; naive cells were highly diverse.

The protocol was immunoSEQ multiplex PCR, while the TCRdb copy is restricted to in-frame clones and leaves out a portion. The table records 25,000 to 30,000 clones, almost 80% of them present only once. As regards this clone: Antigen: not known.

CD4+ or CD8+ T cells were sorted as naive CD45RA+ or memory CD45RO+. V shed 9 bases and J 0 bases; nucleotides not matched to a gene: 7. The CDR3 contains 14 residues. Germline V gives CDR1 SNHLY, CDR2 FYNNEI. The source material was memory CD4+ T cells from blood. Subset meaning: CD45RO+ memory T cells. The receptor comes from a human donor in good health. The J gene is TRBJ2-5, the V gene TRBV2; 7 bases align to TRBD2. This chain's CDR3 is CARGETSNQETQYF. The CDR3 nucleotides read TGTGCCAGGGGAGAGACTAGCAACCAAGAGACCCAGTACTTC.